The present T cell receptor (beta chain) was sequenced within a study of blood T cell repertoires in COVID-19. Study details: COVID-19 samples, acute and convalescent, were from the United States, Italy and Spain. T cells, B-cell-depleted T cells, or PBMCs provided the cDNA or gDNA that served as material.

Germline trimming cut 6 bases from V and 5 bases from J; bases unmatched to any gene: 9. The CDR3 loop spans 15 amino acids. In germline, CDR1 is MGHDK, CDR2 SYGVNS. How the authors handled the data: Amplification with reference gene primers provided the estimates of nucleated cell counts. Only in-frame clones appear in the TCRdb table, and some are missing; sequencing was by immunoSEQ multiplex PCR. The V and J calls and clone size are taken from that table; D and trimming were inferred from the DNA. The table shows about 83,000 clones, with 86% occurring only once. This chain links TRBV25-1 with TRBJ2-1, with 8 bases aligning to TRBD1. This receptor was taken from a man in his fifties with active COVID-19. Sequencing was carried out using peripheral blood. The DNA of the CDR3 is TGTGCCAGCAGGGGGAGGCAGGGGGCCCACAATGAGCAGTTCTTC. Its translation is CASRGRQGAHNEQFF. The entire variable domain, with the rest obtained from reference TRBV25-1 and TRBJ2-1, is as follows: EADIYQTPRYLVIGTGKKITLECSQTMGHDKMYWYQQDPGMELHLIHYSYGVNSTEKGDLSSESTVSRIRTEHFPLTLESARPSHTSQYLCASRGRQGAHNEQFFGPGTRLTVL.